A single sample gave rise to the 27 T cell receptor beta chains below, sequenced in a study of sequential checkpoint blockade in melanoma (dated by TCRdb to the late 2010s). Library creation used the immunoSEQ multiplex PCR assay. In TCRdb, the immuneACCESS table is reduced to in-frame sequences with V and J assigned. These tables do not hold every clone; where another copy was compared, an unresolved V gene accounts for under half, and the others remain unexplained. The sample table holds 20,000 to 25,000 clones, of which roughly 86% were seen once. The ten largest clonotypes hold under 14% of the sample. Sample treatment or condition, as interpreted from the label and publication: randomized to nivolumab then ipilimumab (arm A) or the reverse (arm B). Sequencing was performed on CD8+ T cells sorted from blood (inferred from file names), taken from a patient given nivolumab and ipilimumab in sequence. These receptors all come from a human donor with melanoma.

A word on this clone: Compared with germline, one end of the junction differs, possibly owing to a read error. The rearrangement links TRBV4-2 to TRBJ2-5; D may be TRBD2 (6 bases). This CDR3 has 14 amino acids. Germline V CDR1 and CDR2: LGHNA, YNFKEQ. In DNA form, the CDR3 reads TGTACCAGCAGCCAAGGGGACTACCAAGAGACCCAGTACTTC. Its protein product is CTSSQGDYQETQYF.

This chain uses TRBV7-6 with TRBJ2-5; a weak D match, TRBD2 (6 bases). Trimming pared 0 bases from V and 5 bases from J, leaving 22 bases between. CDR1 is SGHVS and CDR2 is FNYEAQ in the germline V gene. This CDR3 is built from 18 residues. Here the CDR3 reads CASSLAGTIAVSRETQYF. CDR3 sequence (DNA): TGTGCCAGCAGCTTAGCGGGGACGATAGCGGTAAGTAGGGAGACCCAGTACTTC.

CDR3 nucleotide sequence: TGTGCCACCAGCAGAGGCACCCAGGGGATCGGGGAGCTGTTTTTT. Translated, it gives CATSRGTQGIGELFF. The chain links TRBV15 to TRBJ2-2; the D gene is possibly TRBD1 (6 bases). This CDR3 comprises 15 residues. Germline V gene data show CDR1 as LNHNV and CDR2 as YYDKDF (reference sequence). Trimming left V 1 base short and J 7 bases short, with 13 bases between.

CDR3 sequence: CASSLTEGEKLFF. Written as DNA, the CDR3 is TGTGCCAGCTCATTGACCGAGGGAGAAAAACTGTTTTTT. V usage is TRBV18 and J usage is TRBJ1-4; D is undetermined. With 5 bases removed from V and 8 bases from J, the gap between germline ends came to 12 bases. Germline values: CDR1 KGHSH, CDR2 LQKENI. This CDR3 is built from 13 residues.

The DNA of the CDR3 is TGTGCCAGCTCACCACCGATCGGGGACTCCTACGAGCAGTACTTC. This gives the protein CASSPPIGDSYEQYF. The chain links TRBV18 to TRBJ2-7; D perhaps matches TRBD2 (5 bases). CDR1 is KGHSH, CDR2 LQKENI, per germline. This CDR3 has 15 amino acids. V shed 0 bases and J shed 0 bases, with 9 bases lying between them.

The chain has TRBV18 and TRBJ2-5; 15 positions agree with TRBD2. V was pared by 0 bases and J by 4 bases, with 0 bases of the junction left unmatched. Per germline, CDR1 KGHSH and CDR2 LQKENI. This CDR3 is built from 16 residues. The CDR3 loop reads CASSPPGLAGGETQYF. The CDR3 region has the DNA TGTGCCAGCTCACCACCGGGACTAGCGGGAGGAGAGACCCAGTACTTC.

The rearrangement links TRBV18 to TRBJ2-7; D ambiguous. CDR3 length equals 12 residues. V shed 4 bases and J shed 2 bases, with 6 bases lying between them. Germline values: CDR1 KGHSH, CDR2 LQKENI. In DNA, the CDR3 is TGTGCCAGCTCACAACTCGCCTACGAGCAGTACTTC. The encoded protein is CASSQLAYEQYF.

The count of this clone is one. This rearrangement joins TRBV2 to TRBJ2-7; the match to TRBD1 covers 12 bases. In germline, CDR1 is SNHLY, CDR2 FYNNEI. This CDR3 has 17 amino acids. Losses at the gene ends were 4 bases for V and 6 bases for J; bases not matched to a gene: 13. The CDR3 loop is CASSGGTGGSISGEQYF. The CDR3 DNA follows: TGTGCCAGCAGTGGTGGGACAGGGGGCTCTATAAGCGGCGAGCAGTACTTC. Complete variable domain (other parts from reference TRBV2 and TRBJ2-7): EPEVTQTPSHQVTQMGQEVILRCVPISNHLYFYWYRQILGQKVEFLVSFYNNEISEKSEIFDDQFSVERPDGSNFTLKIRSTKLEDSAMYFCASSGGTGGSISGEQYFGPGTRLTVT.

In its sample, this clone was seen once. The rearrangement joins TRBV10-3 to TRBJ2-3, with D unresolved. The CDR3 has 13 residues. Trimming cost V 0 bases and J 6 bases, with 7 bases left between them. Germline V lookup: CDR1 ENHRY, CDR2 SYGVKD. The CDR3 region is CAISESVEDTQYF. The CDR3 nucleotides read TGTGCCATCAGTGAGTCGGTGGAGGATACGCAGTATTTT.

This clone came up once. The CDR3 does not end in the conserved phenylalanine or tryptophan, so this is likely a read error. The rearrangement uses TRBV7-2 and TRBJ2-7; 9 bases match TRBD1. This CDR3 spans 15 amino acids. Germline V gene data show CDR1 as SGHTA and CDR2 as FQGNSA. V dropped 1 base and J dropped 1; count of bases not matched to a gene: 2. CDR3 DNA sequence: TGTGCCAGCAGCTTAGGTGGGACAGGGTCCTACGAGCAGTACCTC. It encodes CASSLGGTGSYEQYL.

The chain uses TRBV7-2 and TRBJ2-2, with TRBD2 identical over 9 bases. Trimming cost V 5 bases and J 4 bases; bases outside gene matches: 14. The CDR3 totals 18 residues. In germline, CDR1 is SGHTA, CDR2 FQGNSA. The CDR3 reads CASSLGFVAGAGTGELFF. The CDR3 nucleotides read TGTGCCAGCAGCCTAGGGTTTGTAGCGGGAGCTGGCACCGGGGAGCTGTTTTTT. Full variable domain (rest looked up from reference TRBV7-2 and TRBJ2-2): GAGVSQSPSNKVTEKGKDVELRCDPISGHTALYWYRQSLGQGLEFLIYFQGNSAPDKSGLPSDRFSAERTGGSVSTLTIQRTQQEDSAVYLCASSLGFVAGAGTGELFFGEGSRLTVL.

This sequence joins TRBV5-1 and TRBJ2-1, with 10 bases aligning to TRBD2. The CDR3 is 14 amino acids. Germline assignment: CDR1 SGHRS and CDR2 YFSETQ. Germline trimming cut 0 bases from V and 7 bases from J; bases unmatched to any gene: 1. The CDR3 nucleotides are TGCGCCAGCAGCTTGGTACTAGCGGGAAATGAGCAGTTCTTC. Its translation: CASSLVLAGNEQFF.

V is TRBV6-5 and J is TRBJ2-1; maybe TRBD1 (5 bases). CDR1 and CDR2 (germline): MNHEY, SVGAGI. V was trimmed by 2 bases and J by 0 bases, leaving 8 bases between them. CDR3 length: 15 amino acids. The CDR3 spells CASSYDRSSYNEQFF. Written as DNA, the CDR3 is TGTGCCAGCAGTTACGACAGAAGCTCCTACAATGAGCAGTTCTTC.

About this clone: One end of the junction does not line up with germline, which may come from a read error. The chain uses TRBV11-2 and TRBJ1-2, with D possibly TRBD1 on 5 matching bases. The CDR3 contains 14 residues. CDR1 is SGHAT and CDR2 is FQNNGV in the germline V gene. The CDR3 DNA sequence: TGTGCCAGCAGCTTAGACCGGGGGGGAGTGGGCTCCACCTTC. It translates to CASSLDRGGVGSTF.

This chain links TRBV11-3 with TRBJ2-3, with 15 bases matching TRBD2. The V and J ends lost 4 bases and 4 bases, in that order; junction bases with no gene match: 3. Germline values: CDR1 SGHNT, CDR2 YENEEA. CDR3 length: 16 residues. The CDR3 reads CASSSRTSGRADTQYF. The CDR3 bases are TGTGCCAGCAGCTCCCGGACTAGCGGGAGGGCAGATACGCAGTATTTT.

The chain employs TRBV5-1 and TRBJ2-1, with 7 bases matching TRBD1. The CDR3 covers 14 residues. J lost 4 bases, V lost 0 bases, and 1 base had no gene match. CDR1 and CDR2 (germline): SGHRS, YFSETQ. Written as DNA, the CDR3 is TGCGCCAGCAGCTTGGAGGGACAGTACAATGAGCAGTTCTTC. This gives the protein CASSLEGQYNEQFF.

This chain connects TRBV19 to TRBJ2-2, with 7 positions matching TRBD2. Losses at the gene ends were 8 bases for V and 1 base for J; bases not matched to a gene: 7. CDR1 is LNHDA, CDR2 SQIVND, per germline (reference sequence). The CDR3 is made up of 15 amino acids. The CDR3: CASRPAGWNTGELFF. The CDR3 nucleotides are TGTGCCAGTCGCCCAGCGGGATGGAACACCGGGGAGCTGTTTTTT.

The J gene is TRBJ2-3, the V gene TRBV9; D unclear. The V end was cut by 6 bases, the J end by 6 bases, with 8 bases between. The CDR3 covers 11 residues. The germline V gene has CDR1 SGDLS and CDR2 YYNGEE. As DNA, the CDR3 is TGTGCCAGCAATTCTGGCGATACGCAGTATTTT. It specifies CASNSGDTQYF.

The rearrangement links TRBV6-5 to TRBJ1-5, with D possibly matching TRBD1 (6 bases). CDR3 length: 15 residues. Trimming pared 4 bases from V and 3 bases from J, leaving 13 bases between. CDR1 MNHEY and CDR2 SVGAGI come from the germline V gene. CDR3 nucleotides: TGTGCCAGCAGTTCCGGGACACTCGCCAATCAGCCCCAGCATTTT. It translates to CASSSGTLANQPQHF.

The genes are TRBV28 and TRBJ2-3, with D possibly matching TRBD2 (6 bases). The CDR3 extends over 12 amino acids. Trimming removed 11 bases from V and 0 bases from J, with 9 bases in between. Germline V gene data show CDR1 as MDHEN and CDR2 as SYDVKM. CDR3 DNA: TGTGCCCTTGGGGGGAGCACAGATACGCAGTATTTT. This codes for CALGGSTDTQYF.

The V gene is TRBV6-6, the J gene TRBJ2-7; no reliable D call. From germline, CDR1 is MNHNY and CDR2 SVGAGI (reference sequence). The CDR3 is 14 residues long. V lost 4 bases and J 0 bases, leaving 10 bases between the germline ends. CDR3 sequence (DNA): TGTGCCAGCAGTTTCATAGGAGTCTCCTACGAGCAGTACTTC. Encoded protein: CASSFIGVSYEQYF.

The V and J genes are TRBV18 and TRBJ2-5; 9 bases align to TRBD1. V dropped 3 bases and J dropped 5; count of bases not matched to a gene: 10. The germline CDR1 and CDR2 sequences are KGHSH and LQKENI. The CDR3 contains 16 residues. The CDR3 loop is CASSPPGTGPRETQYF. The CDR3 DNA sequence: TGTGCCAGCTCACCCCCGGGGACAGGGCCCCGGGAGACCCAGTACTTC.

The rearrangement joins TRBV11-2 to TRBJ2-5; weak D call: TRBD2 (6 bases). This CDR3 has 14 amino acids. CDR1 is SGHAT and CDR2 is FQNNGV in the germline V gene. V dropped 6 bases and J dropped 4 bases, with 15 bases sitting between them. CDR3 in amino acids: CASSPTRSGETQYF. The CDR3 region has the DNA TGTGCCAGCAGTCCGACTAGATCAGGAGAGACCCAGTACTTC.

CDR3 in DNA: TGTGCCAGCAGCATAAGCCCCCTCCAGCTGGGGGGCGAGCAGTACTTC. This translates into CASSISPLQLGGEQYF. V usage is TRBV2 and J usage is TRBJ2-7, with a tentative D call TRBD2 (6 bases). This CDR3 contains 16 residues. Germline V CDR1 and CDR2: SNHLY, FYNNEI. Trimming shortened V by 6 bases and J by 6 bases, and 24 bases separated the two germline ends. The variable domain in full, completed from reference TRBV2 and TRBJ2-7, reads EPEVTQTPSHQVTQMGQEVILRCVPISNHLYFYWYRQILGQKVEFLVSFYNNEISEKSEIFDDQFSVERPDGSNFTLKIRSTKLEDSAMYFCASSISPLQLGGEQYFGPGTRLTVT.

The chain uses TRBV2 and TRBJ1-5; D ambiguous. The CDR3 covers 13 residues. The V end lost 7 bases, the J end lost 0 bases, and 7 bases lay between the germline ends. The V gene's germline CDR1 is SNHLY and CDR2 FYNNEI. The DNA of the CDR3 is TGTGCCAGCAATACAGTTAGCAATCAGCCCCAGCATTTT. Protein: CASNTVSNQPQHF.

The gene calls are TRBV19 and TRBJ1-2; D call uncertain. Between the trimmed V and J ends, which lost 1 base and 7 bases, there was a span of 10 bases. CDR1 is LNHDA, CDR2 SQIVND, per germline (reference sequence). This CDR3 is built from 13 residues. The CDR3 protein is CASSIGGGSGYTF. In DNA form, the CDR3 reads TGTGCCAGTAGTATAGGAGGAGGGAGTGGCTACACCTTC.

The chain has TRBV19 and TRBJ2-2; D call uncertain. CDR1 is LNHDA and CDR2 is SQIVND in the germline V gene (reference sequence). The V end lost 5 bases, the J end lost 5 bases, and 6 bases lay between the germline ends. The CDR3 sequence is 12 residues long. Here the CDR3 reads CASSSQTGELFF. For the CDR3, the DNA is TGTGCCAGTAGTTCCCAAACCGGGGAGCTGTTTTTT.